These 27 T cell receptor beta chains were all obtained from the same sample, sequenced in a study of lymphopenia after photon versus proton radiotherapy. TCRdb's copy holds only in-frame clones and misses some; the assay was immunoSEQ multiplex PCR. Among tens of thousands of clones listed, more than 70% were seen once. The source material was peripheral blood, sampled from a patient treated with proton-based radiotherapy. These receptors all come from a woman aged 70-85 years with pancreatic cancer. Some clones in this sample may be carry-over from other donors' samples.

The chain carries TRBV7-2 and TRBJ2-3; D is possibly TRBD2 (5 bases). The germline gives CDR1 SGHTA, CDR2 FQGNSA. The CDR3 runs 14 residues. Trimming removed 5 bases at V and 9 bases at J, with 18 bases between. Here the CDR3 reads CASSLVFGERTQYF. The CDR3 region has the DNA TGTGCCAGCAGCCTAGTTTTTGGGGAGCGAACGCAGTATTTT.

The rearrangement links TRBV28 to TRBJ2-4, with 8 bases aligning to TRBD1. CDR3 length equals 15 residues. The germline V gene encodes CDR1 MDHEN and CDR2 SYDVKM. V shed 6 bases and J 8 bases; nucleotides not matched to a gene: 12. The CDR3, as DNA: TGTGCCAGCAGCTCGACAGGGGCCGGGTTAGACATTCAGTACTTC. It specifies CASSSTGAGLDIQYF.

The V call is TRBV7-2, the J call TRBJ2-7; 8 bases are shared with TRBD2. CDR1 and CDR2 from the germline V gene are SGHTA and FQGNSA. Trimming at V came to 1 base and at J to 2 bases, leaving 10 bases not matched to a gene. There are 17 residues in the CDR3. This chain's CDR3 is CASSLGRAGGGTYEQYF. The CDR3 DNA sequence: TGTGCCAGCAGCTTAGGGAGGGCGGGAGGTGGTACCTACGAGCAGTACTTC.

The chain carries TRBV21-1 and TRBJ2-7; the D call TRBD2 from the table was never checked on the DNA. TRBV21-1 is flagged as a pseudogene. This CDR3 contains 15 residues. CDR3 in amino acids: CASSSAGHHPYEQYF. CDR3 nucleotide sequence: TGTGCCAGCAGTTCGGCGGGGCACCACCCCTACGAGCAGTACTTC.

The chain links TRBV4-2 to TRBJ2-2; perhaps TRBD2 as D (7 bases). Germline CDR1 LGHNA, CDR2 YNFKEQ. The CDR3 sequence is 15 residues long. V lost 0 bases, J lost 7 bases, and 12 bases lay in between. The CDR3 sequence is CASSQDGGADGELFF. DNA for the CDR3: TGTGCCAGCAGCCAAGATGGGGGGGCCGACGGGGAGCTGTTTTTT.

This sequence joins TRBV9 and TRBJ1-5, with TRBD1 identical over 10 bases. The V gene's germline CDR1 is SGDLS and CDR2 YYNGEE. Trimming cost V 1 base and J 7 bases; bases outside gene matches: 5. CDR3 length: 15 residues. The CDR3 loop reads CASSVTGTGEQPQHF. The DNA for the CDR3 is TGTGCCAGCAGCGTAACCGGGACAGGGGAGCAGCCCCAGCATTTT.

The chain combines TRBV27 with TRBJ1-4, with D perhaps matching TRBD1 (5 bases). V shed 5 bases and J shed 0 bases, with 13 bases lying between them. CDR1 MNHEY and CDR2 SMNVEV come from the germline V gene (reference sequence). The CDR3 length is 16 residues. The CDR3 loop is CASSLRPGATNEKLFF. The CDR3 DNA sequence: TGTGCCAGCAGTCTTCGACCGGGGGCAACTAATGAAAAACTGTTTTTT.

The genes are TRBV30 and TRBJ1-5, with D tentatively TRBD1 (5 bases). This CDR3 is 18 amino acids long. V lost 4 bases to trimming and J lost 0 bases, with 22 bases between them. Germline V gene sequence: CDR1 GTSNPN, CDR2 SVGIG (reference sequence). In DNA form, the CDR3 reads TGTGCCTGGAACCTTGGGACCTTCGGGCCCTATAGCAATCAGCCCCAGCATTTT. It codes for CAWNLGTFGPYSNQPQHF.

The rearrangement joins TRBV5-1 to TRBJ2-2, with a weak D call TRBD1 (6 bases). The CDR3 covers 16 residues. The V gene lost 0 bases and the J gene lost 1 base, with 10 bases spanning the gap. CDR1 and CDR2 (germline): SGHRS, YFSETQ. Here the CDR3 reads CASSLEQGKNTGELFF. As DNA, the CDR3 is TGCGCCAGCAGCTTGGAGCAGGGGAAGAACACCGGGGAGCTGTTTTTT.

This CDR3 is CAWRGQGYGYTF. The CDR3, as DNA: TGTGCCTGGAGGGGACAGGGCTATGGCTACACCTTC. This chain joins TRBV30 and TRBJ1-2, with 9 bases aligning to TRBD1. This CDR3 is built from 12 residues. V shed 3 bases, J shed 4 bases, and the junction held 0 bases outside the gene matches. Germline V gene data show CDR1 as GTSNPN and CDR2 as SVGIG (reference sequence).

V usage is TRBV28 and J usage is TRBJ1-4; 10 nucleotides agree with TRBD1. CDR3 size: 13 residues. V was pared by 7 bases and J by 8 bases, with 4 bases of the junction left unmatched. Germline CDR1 reads MDHEN; CDR2 reads SYDVKM. The CDR3 reads CASKTGGKEKLFF. DNA of the CDR3: TGTGCCAGCAAGACAGGGGGCAAGGAAAAACTGTTTTTT.

The chain uses TRBV14 and TRBJ1-4; D call uncertain. The germline gives CDR1 SGHDN, CDR2 FVKESK. This CDR3 is built from 16 residues. V was clipped by 4 bases and J by 3 bases, with 15 bases between them. The CDR3 DNA reads as TGTGCCAGCAGCCGCCGTTGGCAGTCGGCTAATGAAAAACTGTTTTTT. Translation gives CASSRRWQSANEKLFF.

The chain employs TRBV2 and TRBJ2-3, with D uncertain. The CDR3 spans 12 residues. Germline V gene data show CDR1 as SNHLY and CDR2 as FYNNEI. V was cut by 5 bases and J by 0 bases, with 3 bases left in between. The CDR3 protein is CASSISTDTQYF. The CDR3 coding sequence is TGTGCCAGCAGTATCAGCACAGATACGCAGTATTTT.

The chain carries TRBV28 and TRBJ2-7, with D perhaps TRBD2 (6 bases). The CDR3 consists of 14 residues. Per germline, CDR1 MDHEN and CDR2 SYDVKM. V was cut by 9 bases and J by 0 bases, with 15 bases left in between. The CDR3 region is CASQEGLGSYEQYF. CDR3 coding DNA: TGTGCCAGTCAGGAGGGGTTAGGCTCCTACGAGCAGTACTTC.

The V gene is TRBV7-2, the J gene TRBJ2-1, with D possibly being TRBD2 (5 bases). Trimming left V 2 bases short and J 4 bases short, with 9 bases between. Germline V gene data show CDR1 as SGHTA and CDR2 as FQGNSA. CDR3 length equals 14 residues. The CDR3 DNA reads as TGTGCCAGCAGCTTAAGCGGCTCATACAATGAGCAGTTCTTC. Amino acid sequence: CASSLSGSYNEQFF.

The gene calls are TRBV11-2 and TRBJ2-3, with 7 bases matching TRBD2. With V trimmed by 0 bases and J by 0 bases, 3 bases remained unmatched. The CDR3 runs to 16 residues. In germline, CDR1 is SGHAT, CDR2 FQNNGV. The CDR3 loop reads CASSLDNSGSTDTQYF. The CDR3 coding sequence is TGTGCCAGCAGCTTAGATAATAGCGGGAGCACAGATACGCAGTATTTT.

The CDR3 sequence: CASSLGRPVDEKLFF. The CDR3 region has the DNA TGTGCCAGCAGCTTGGGACGCCCGGTGGATGAAAAACTGTTTTTT. The chain employs TRBV5-4 and TRBJ1-4; D is ambiguous. CDR1 is SGHNT and CDR2 is YYREEE in the germline V gene (reference sequence). The V and J ends lost 0 bases and 6 bases respectively, with 12 bases between them. The length of the CDR3 is 15 residues. The whole variable domain, remainder taken from reference TRBV5-4 and TRBJ1-4, is ETGVTQSPTHLIKTRGQQVTLRCSSQSGHNTVSWYQQALGQGPQFIFQYYREEENGRGNFPPRFSGLQFPNYSSELNVNALELDDSALYLCASSLGRPVDEKLFFGSGTQLSVL.

This clone was picked up one time. This sequence joins TRBV6-4 and TRBJ2-3, with 9 positions matching TRBD2. Germline assignment: CDR1 MRHNA and CDR2 SNTAGT. V shed 8 bases, J shed 0 bases, and the junction held 3 bases outside the gene matches. The CDR3 loop spans 14 amino acids. CDR3 in amino acids: CASAAGGSTDTQYF. In nucleotides, the CDR3 is TGTGCCAGCGCGGCGGGAGGGAGCACAGATACGCAGTATTTT.

The genes are TRBV25-1 and TRBJ1-5; D may be TRBD1 (6 bases). Trimming left V 6 bases short and J 3 bases short, with 12 bases between. The CDR3 sequence is 14 residues long. CDR1 is MGHDK, CDR2 SYGVNS, per germline. Written as DNA, the CDR3 is TGTGCCAGCAGCGCAGGGGCGTACAATCAGCCCCAGCATTTT. Residues: CASSAGAYNQPQHF.

The chain uses TRBV15 and TRBJ1-5; no clear D. The ends were cut back, 9 bases at V and 0 bases at J, with 12 bases in the middle. Germline lookup yields CDR1 LNHNV and CDR2 YYDKDF (reference sequence). This CDR3 spans 14 amino acids. In nucleotides, the CDR3 is TGTGCCACGCGGACCGATTATAGCAATCAGCCCCAGCATTTT. Protein product: CATRTDYSNQPQHF.

This sequence joins TRBV5-6 and TRBJ1-2; D remains ambiguous. Germline V gene sequence: CDR1 SGHDT, CDR2 YYEEEE. Deletions cut 0 bases from V and 1 base from J, with 10 bases between. The CDR3 loop spans 15 amino acids. The chain's CDR3 is CASSLDQPSNYGYTF. The CDR3 DNA is TGTGCCAGCAGCTTGGACCAGCCGAGTAACTATGGCTACACCTTC.

The gene calls are TRBV28 and TRBJ1-6; TRBD1 matches at 7 bases. The ends lost 6 bases at V and 10 bases at J; junction bases unmatched: 6. Looked up from germline, CDR1 is MDHEN and CDR2 is SYDVKM. The CDR3 totals 13 residues. The CDR3 DNA follows: TGTGCCAGCAGCCACAGGGGAGGATCACCCCTCCACTTT. Translating it yields CASSHRGGSPLHF.

This chain connects TRBV6-6 to TRBJ2-2, with 8 positions matching TRBD1. The CDR3 sequence is 15 residues long. V shed 10 bases, J shed 7 bases, and the junction held 14 bases outside the gene matches. Germline CDR1 reads MNHNY; CDR2 reads SVGAGI (reference sequence). The CDR3 coding sequence is TGTGCCACCAGAATCGGGCAGGGGGCTGTCGGGGAGCTGTTTTTT. Translation: CATRIGQGAVGELFF.

The chain uses TRBV7-2 and TRBJ2-1, with D possibly matching TRBD2 (5 bases). This CDR3 region has 14 residues. V lost 4 bases and J lost 10, with 17 bases in between. The germline V gene encodes CDR1 SGHTA and CDR2 FQGNSA. Written as DNA, the CDR3 is TGTGCCAGCAGCTCCTTGACTACGAGCCTAGAGCAGTTCTTC. This gives the protein CASSSLTTSLEQFF.

CDR3 residues: CASRVLAGGHYEQYF. The CDR3 DNA is TGTGCCAGCAGAGTACTAGCGGGAGGCCACTACGAGCAGTACTTC. The rearrangement uses TRBV6-1 and TRBJ2-7; 12 bases are shared with TRBD2. Germline assignment: CDR1 MNHNS and CDR2 SASEGT. Trimming cost V 6 bases and J 3 bases; bases outside gene matches: 6. The CDR3 is 15 amino acids.

This sequence joins TRBV7-9 and TRBJ2-3; 9 nucleotides align to TRBD2. Looked up from germline, CDR1 is SEHNR and CDR2 is FQNEAQ (reference sequence). The CDR3 contains 15 residues. The V and J ends lost 3 bases and 5 bases, in that order; junction bases with no gene match: 6. In DNA form, the CDR3 reads TGTGCCAGCAGCTTTATTAGCGGGAGAATAGATACGCAGTATTTT. Translating it yields CASSFISGRIDTQYF.

V gene TRBV21-1 combines with J gene TRBJ1-5; the table gives TRBD1 as D, unverified against the DNA. TRBV21-1 is deemed a pseudogene. The CDR3 totals 16 residues. The CDR3 is CASSKLGDRSNQPQHF. The CDR3 nucleotides are TGTGCCAGCAGCAAACTCGGGGACAGAAGCAATCAGCCCCAGCATTTT.